This TCR beta chain is from a study of T cell responses to AZD1222 COVID-19 vaccine. Study-wide background: Second doses were pooled across both intervals (about 4 or about 12 weeks).

Comment on this clone: Its target is not known.

V lost 0 bases and J 6 bases, leaving 11 bases between the germline ends. The CDR3 runs to 15 residues. Germline assignment: CDR1 LGHNA and CDR2 YNFKEQ. Produced via immunoSEQ multiplex PCR; TCRdb's table is partial and in-frame only. The sample has tens of thousands of clones; approximately 84% are singletons. The study's findings and limits: At 160-218 and 743-854, vaccine-associated CD4 TCRs were dominant, and they spanned spike. In a largely white British group with more females than males, clonal diversity was possibly underestimated.

The sequence derives from an adult in good health. J is TRBJ1-4 and V is TRBV4-2, with D possibly TRBD1 on 5 matching bases. This specimen consisted of peripheral blood, obtained on day 0 of AZD1222 vaccination. CDR3 amino acids: CASSQDAGGDEKLFF. The CDR3 DNA reads as TGTGCCAGCAGCCAAGATGCGGGGGGGGATGAAAAACTGTTTTTT.